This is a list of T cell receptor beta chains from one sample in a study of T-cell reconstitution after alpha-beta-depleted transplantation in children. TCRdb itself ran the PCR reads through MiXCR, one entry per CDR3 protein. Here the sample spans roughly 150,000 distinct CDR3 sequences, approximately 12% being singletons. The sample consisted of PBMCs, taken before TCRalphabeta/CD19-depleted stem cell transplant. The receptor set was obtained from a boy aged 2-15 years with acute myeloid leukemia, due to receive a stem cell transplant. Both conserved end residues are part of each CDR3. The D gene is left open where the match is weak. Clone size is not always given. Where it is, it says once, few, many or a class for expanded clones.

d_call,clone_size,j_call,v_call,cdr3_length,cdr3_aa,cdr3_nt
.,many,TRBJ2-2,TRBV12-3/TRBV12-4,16,CASTRGGGGKTGELFF,TGTGCCAGCACCAGAGGTGGAGGGGGCAAGACCGGGGAGCTGTTTTTT
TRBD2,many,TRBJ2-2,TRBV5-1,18,CASSLRLSGGANTGELFF,TGCGCCAGCAGCTTGCGGCTAAGCGGGGGGGCCAACACCGGGGAGCTGTTTTTT
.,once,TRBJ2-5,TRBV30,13,CAWTGRYQETQYF,TGTGCCTGGACAGGGCGGTACCAAGAGACCCAGTACTTC
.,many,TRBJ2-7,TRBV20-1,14,CSALAGTTRYEQYF,TGCAGTGCTTTAGCCGGGACCACCCGCTACGAGCAGTACTTC
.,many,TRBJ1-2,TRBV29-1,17,CSVDTSSARGSNYGYTF,TGCAGCGTTGATACCTCGTCGGCCAGGGGATCCAACTATGGCTACACCTTC
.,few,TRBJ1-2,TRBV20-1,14,CSARVRDPPYGYTF,TGCAGTGCTAGAGTTCGGGACCCCCCCTATGGCTACACCTTC
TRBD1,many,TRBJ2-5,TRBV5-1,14,CASSQGQNQETQYF,TGCGCCAGCAGCCAGGGACAGAACCAAGAGACCCAGTACTTC
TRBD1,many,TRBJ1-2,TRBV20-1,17,CSARQQGAVSPNYGYTF,TGCAGTGCTAGGCAGCAGGGGGCCGTGAGTCCTAACTATGGCTACACCTTC
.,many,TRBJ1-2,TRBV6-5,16,CASSYVYKGPRDGYTF,TGTGCCAGCAGTTACGTATACAAGGGCCCAAGGGATGGCTACACCTTC
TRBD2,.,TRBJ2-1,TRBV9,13,CASTFTSDGEQFF,TGTGCCAGCACCTTCACTAGCGATGGTGAGCAGTTCTTC
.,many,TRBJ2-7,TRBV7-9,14,CASSFGVGGYEQYF,TGTGCCAGCAGCTTTGGGGTCGGGGGCTACGAGCAGTACTTC
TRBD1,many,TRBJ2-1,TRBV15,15,CATSRVGQGVLEQFF,TGTGCCACCAGCAGAGTGGGACAGGGGGTGTTGGAGCAGTTCTTC
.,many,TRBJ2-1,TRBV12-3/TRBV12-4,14,CASTLVGKGNEQFF,TGTGCCAGCACCTTGGTGGGTAAGGGCAATGAGCAGTTCTTC
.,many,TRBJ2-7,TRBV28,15,CASSPPTRGTYEQYF,TGTGCCAGCAGTCCGCCCACTCGCGGGACCTACGAGCAGTACTTC
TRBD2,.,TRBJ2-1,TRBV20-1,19,CSARVIGTSGAYSYNEQFF,TGCAGTGCTAGAGTCATAGGGACTAGCGGGGCCTACTCCTACAATGAGCAGTTCTTC
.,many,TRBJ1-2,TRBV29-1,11,CSVGGQHGYTF,TGCAGCGTTGGGGGGCAACATGGCTACACCTTC
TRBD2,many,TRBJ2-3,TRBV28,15,CASSGLAGYTDTQYF,TGTGCCAGCAGTGGACTAGCGGGCTACACAGATACGCAGTATTTT
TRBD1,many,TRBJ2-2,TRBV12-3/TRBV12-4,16,CASSPLRDRGTGELFF,TGTGCCAGCAGTCCATTAAGGGACAGGGGAACCGGGGAGCTGTTTTTT
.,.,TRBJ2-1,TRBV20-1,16,CSARDLRGSSYNEQFF,TGCAGTGCTAGAGATTTGAGGGGAAGCTCCTACAATGAGCAGTTCTTC
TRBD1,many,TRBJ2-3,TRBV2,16,CASRIGLQGETDTQYF,TGTGCCAGCAGGATCGGCTTACAGGGGGAGACAGATACGCAGTATTTT
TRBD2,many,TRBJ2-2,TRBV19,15,CASSYSGGIVGELFF,TGTGCCAGTAGTTATAGCGGGGGAATTGTGGGGGAGCTGTTTTTT
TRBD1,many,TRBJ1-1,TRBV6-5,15,CASSRHRGDPTEAFF,TGTGCCAGCAGTCGACACAGGGGGGATCCCACTGAAGCTTTCTTT
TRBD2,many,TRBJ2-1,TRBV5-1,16,CASSGLAASSYNEQFF,TGCGCCAGCAGCGGTCTAGCGGCCAGCTCCTACAATGAGCAGTTCTTC
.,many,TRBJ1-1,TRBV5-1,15,CASSLSIGLNTEAFF,TGCGCCAGCAGCTTGTCTATCGGCTTGAACACTGAAGCTTTCTTT
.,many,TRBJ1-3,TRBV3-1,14,CASSHGTPGNTIYF,TGTGCCAGCAGCCATGGGACACCCGGAAACACCATATATTTT
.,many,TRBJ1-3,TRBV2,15,CASSEWDGLRNTIYF,TGTGCCAGCAGTGAATGGGACGGTTTAAGGAACACCATATATTTT
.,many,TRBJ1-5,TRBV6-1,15,CASSGTPRTAQPQHF,TGTGCCAGCAGTGGCACACCGCGGACAGCCCAGCCCCAGCATTTT
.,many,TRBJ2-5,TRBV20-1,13,CSASSRLQETQYF,TGCAGTGCTAGTTCACGGCTCCAAGAGACCCAGTACTTC
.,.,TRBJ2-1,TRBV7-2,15,CASCPGSSSYNEQFF,TGCGCCAGCTGTCCGGGCTCGAGCTCCTACAATGAGCAGTTCTTC
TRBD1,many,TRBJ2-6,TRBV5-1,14,CASKRTGRANVLTF,TGCGCCAGCAAACGGACAGGGAGGGCCAACGTCCTGACTTTC
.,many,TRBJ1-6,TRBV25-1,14,CASSKDSQFSPLHF,TGTGCCAGCAGCAAGGACAGTCAATTCTCACCCCTCCACTTT
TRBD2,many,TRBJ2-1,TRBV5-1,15,CASSLGSSGGNEQFF,TGCGCCAGCAGCTTGGGGTCTAGCGGGGGCAATGAGCAGTTCTTC
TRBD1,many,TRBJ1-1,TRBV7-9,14,CASSDSDRGGEAFF,TGTGCCAGCAGCGATTCCGACAGGGGCGGTGAAGCTTTCTTT
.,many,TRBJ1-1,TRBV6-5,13,CASSYGPNTEAFF,TGTGCCAGCAGTTACGGGCCGAACACTGAAGCTTTCTTT
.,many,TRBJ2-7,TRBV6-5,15,CASSYSWGAQYEQYF,TGTGCCAGCAGTTACTCTTGGGGGGCGCAGTACGAGCAGTACTTC